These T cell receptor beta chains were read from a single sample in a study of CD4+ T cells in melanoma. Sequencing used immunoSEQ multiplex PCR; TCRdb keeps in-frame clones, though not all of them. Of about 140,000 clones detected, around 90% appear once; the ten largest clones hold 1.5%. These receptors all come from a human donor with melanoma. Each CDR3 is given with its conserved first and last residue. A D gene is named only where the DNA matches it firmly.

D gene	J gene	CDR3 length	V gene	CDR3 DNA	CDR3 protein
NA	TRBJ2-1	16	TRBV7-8	TGTGCCAGCAGCTTATTGCCGATCGGGGGTAACAATGAGCAGTTCTTC	CASSLLPIGGNNEQFF
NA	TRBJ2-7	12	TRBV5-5	TGTGCCAGCAGCTTGTCCCACCGCGAGCAGTACTTC	CASSLSHREQYF
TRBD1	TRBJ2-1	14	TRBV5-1	TGCGCCAGCAGCAAGGGACAGGGGGCAAATGAGCAGTTCTTC	CASSKGQGANEQFF
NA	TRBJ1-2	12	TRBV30	TGTGCCTGGAGGCCCCATCCAGAAGGCTACACCTTC	CAWRPHPEGYTF
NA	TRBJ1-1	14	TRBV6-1	TGTGCCAGCAGTGACATAATAGCGGGCACTGAAGCTTTCTTT	CASSDIIAGTEAFF
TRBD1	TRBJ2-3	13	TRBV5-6	TGTGCCAGCAGCCCCACAGGGGTCGACACGCAGTATTTT	CASSPTGVDTQYF
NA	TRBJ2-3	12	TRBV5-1	TGCGCCAGCAGCCTAAGCACAGATACGCAGTATTTT	CASSLSTDTQYF
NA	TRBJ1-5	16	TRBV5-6	TGTGCCAGCAGCTCCCTTAGCTCTTATAGCAATCAGCCCCAGCATTTT	CASSSLSSYSNQPQHF
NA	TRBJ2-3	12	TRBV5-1	TGCGCCAGCAGCCGACTCGTGGATACGCAGTATTTT	CASSRLVDTQYF
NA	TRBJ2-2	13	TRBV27	TGTGCCAGCAGTTCGGGGGACACCGGGGAGCTGTTTTTT	CASSSGDTGELFF
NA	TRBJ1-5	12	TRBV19	TGTGCCAGTACCTATAGGGGTCAGCCCCAGCATTTT	CASTYRGQPQHF
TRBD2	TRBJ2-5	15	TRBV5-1	TGCGCCAGCAGCATGATCGGGACTACCCAAGAGACCCAGTACTTC	CASSMIGTTQETQYF
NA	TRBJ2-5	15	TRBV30	TGTGCCTGGAGTCGAGGGAGCGCGGGACAAGAGACCCAGTACTTC	CAWSRGSAGQETQYF
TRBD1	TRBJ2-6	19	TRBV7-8	TGTGCCAGCAGCCTGCGGACAGGGGGGGTAATCTCTGGGGCCAACGTCCTGACTTTC	CASSLRTGGVISGANVLTF